These T cell receptor beta chains were read from a single sample in a study of T cell responses to AZD1222 COVID-19 vaccine. The method was immunoSEQ multiplex PCR; TCRdb's version includes in-frame clones alone and lacks a portion of them. This sample has approximately 150,000 clones, with 80% to 90% found just once. This specimen consisted of peripheral blood, obtained on day 0 of AZD1222 vaccination. The receptor source for this set is an adult in good health. Each CDR3 is given with its conserved first and last residue. D genes are given only for firm matches. For some rows the clone size is stated as once, few or many, or as a class when expanded; others skip it.

>TRBJ2-1|TRBV4-2|.|TRBD2
CASTPGAGTYNEQFF
TGTGCCAGCACCCCCGGAGCGGGAACATACAATGAGCAGTTCTTC
>TRBJ1-2|TRBV28|once|TRBD1
CASSPGQGTGYTF
TGTGCCAGCAGTCCGGGACAGGGAACTGGCTACACCTTC
>TRBJ2-1|TRBV6-2/TRBV6-3|.|TRBD2
CASSYRLAGAWGQFF
TGTGCCAGCAGTTACCGACTGGCGGGAGCATGGGGGCAGTTCTTC
>TRBJ1-3|TRBV28|once|TRBD1
CASSSGQGVLDGNTIYF
TGTGCCAGCAGTTCCGGACAGGGGGTTTTAGATGGAAACACCATATATTTT
>TRBJ1-3|TRBV11-2|once|TRBD1
CASRKPGTGIGNTIYF
TGTGCCAGCAGGAAACCCGGGACAGGGATCGGAAACACCATATATTTT
>TRBJ1-2|TRBV27|.|.
CASCRTGPGGYGYTF
TGTGCCAGCTGCAGAACCGGACCTGGGGGCTATGGCTACACCTTC
>TRBJ2-2|TRBV30|few|.
CAWTDPPENTGELFF
TGTGCCTGGACCGACCCGCCCGAAAACACCGGGGAGCTGTTTTTT
>TRBJ2-5|TRBV7-8|.|.
CASSRPRETQYF
TGTGCCAGCAGCCGACCGCGAGAGACCCAGTACTTC
>TRBJ2-2|TRBV2|many|.
CASSTVRTGELFF
TGTGCCAGCAGCACTGTCAGGACCGGGGAGCTGTTTTTT
>TRBJ2-1|TRBV11-1|.|.
CASSFTDRDNEQFF
TGTGCCAGCAGCTTCACGGACAGAGACAATGAGCAGTTCTTC
>TRBJ2-5|TRBV6-5|.|TRBD1
CASRRGLAGETQYF
TGTGCCAGCCGAAGGGGGCTTGCGGGAGAGACCCAGTACTTC
>TRBJ2-2|TRBV7-2|.|.
CASSLEPGIIGELFF
TGTGCCAGCAGCTTAGAACCGGGGATCATCGGGGAGCTGTTTTTT
>TRBJ1-2|TRBV15|once|.
CATSREQGFYGYTF
TGTGCCACCAGCAGAGAACAGGGATTTTATGGCTACACCTTC
>TRBJ1-5|TRBV5-1|.|.
CASSLVDVKVCSNQPQHF
TGCGCCAGCAGCTTGGTGGACGTAAAGGTCTGCAGCAATCAGCCCCAGCATTTT
>TRBJ2-1|TRBV2|once|.
CASRGDSFYNEQFF
TGTGCCAGCCGAGGGGACTCGTTTTACAATGAGCAGTTCTTC
>TRBJ2-7|TRBV6-2/TRBV6-3|.|.
CASSYPGRTYEQYF
TGTGCCAGCAGTTACCCGGGACGCACCTACGAGCAGTACTTC
>TRBJ2-1|TRBV7-2|.|TRBD2
CASSWSSGAYSYNEQFF
TGTGCCAGCAGCTGGTCTAGCGGGGCTTACTCCTACAATGAGCAGTTCTTC
>TRBJ2-5|TRBV6-2/TRBV6-3|once|.
CASSYILETQYF
TGTGCCAGCAGTTACATCTTGGAGACCCAGTACTTC
>TRBJ1-1|TRBV5-5|.|.
CASSRTVNTEAFF
TGTGCCAGCAGCAGGACGGTGAACACTGAAGCTTTCTTT
>TRBJ2-1|TRBV4-1|.|.
CASSQEGSGHPNEQFF
TGCGCCAGCAGCCAAGAGGGTAGTGGGCACCCCAATGAGCAGTTCTTC
>TRBJ2-3|TRBV11-3|.|TRBD1
CASSLGDRALTDTQYF
TGTGCCAGCAGCTTAGGGGACAGGGCCCTCACAGATACGCAGTATTTT
>TRBJ2-2|TRBV7-2|.|.
CASSRRDFTTGELFF
TGTGCCAGCAGCCGCCGGGACTTCACAACCGGGGAGCTGTTTTTT
>TRBJ1-2|TRBV4-2|once|.
CASSQDYGNGYTF
TGTGCCAGCAGCCAAGATTACGGGAATGGCTACACCTTC
>TRBJ2-1|TRBV7-2|.|TRBD2
CASSLSGSRAYNEQFF
TGTGCCAGCAGCCTAAGCGGGAGTAGGGCCTACAATGAGCAGTTCTTC
>TRBJ1-6|TRBV2|few|.
CASSVGPNSPLHF
TGTGCCAGCAGTGTTGGCCCTAATTCACCCCTCCACTTT
>TRBJ1-6|TRBV11-2|.|TRBD1
CASSLNTGAGRSPLHF
TGTGCCAGCAGCCTAAACACAGGGGCAGGGAGGTCACCCCTCCACTTT
>TRBJ1-1|TRBV10-3|.|.
CAISERPQNSAFF
TGTGCCATCAGTGAGAGGCCGCAGAATTCAGCTTTCTTT
>TRBJ1-4|TRBV28|.|TRBD1
CASSYYRGLEEKLFF
TGTGCCAGCAGTTATTACAGGGGGTTGGAGGAAAAACTGTTTTTT
>TRBJ1-1|TRBV7-9|.|.
CASSPRVDSMNTEAFF
TGTGCCAGCAGCCCCCGGGTCGACTCGATGAACACTGAAGCTTTCTTT
>TRBJ2-3|TRBV4-1|.|TRBD2
CASSRPPGLSTDTQYF
TGCGCCAGCAGCCGCCCTCCGGGACTATCCACAGATACGCAGTATTTT
>TRBJ2-2|TRBV7-6|.|.
CASSSFDGGELFF
TGTGCCAGCAGCTCCTTCGACGGCGGGGAGCTGTTTTTT
>TRBJ1-1|TRBV27|.|.
CASTDGYTEAFF
TGTGCCAGCACTGACGGGTACACTGAAGCTTTCTTT
>TRBJ1-2|TRBV19|.|.
CASSIERGHGYTF
TGTGCCAGTAGTATAGAAAGGGGCCATGGCTACACCTTC
>TRBJ1-3|TRBV6-5|.|TRBD1
CASRTGGLSGNTIYF
TGTGCCAGCAGAACAGGGGGCCTCTCTGGAAACACCATATATTTT
>TRBJ1-1|TRBV29-1|once|.
CSVGSLNTEAFF
TGCAGCGTGGGCAGCCTAAACACTGAAGCTTTCTTT
>TRBJ2-5|TRBV5-1|.|.
CASSLGSRETQYF
TGCGCCAGCAGCTTGGGGAGTCGGGAGACCCAGTACTTC
>TRBJ2-5|TRBV3-1/TRBV3-2|.|.
CASSHRLFGRLETQYF
TGTGCCAGCAGCCACCGCTTATTCGGCCGCCTAGAGACCCAGTACTTC
>TRBJ1-2|TRBV5-6|.|.
CASSLGSTNYGYTF
TGTGCCAGCAGCTTGGGGAGTACTAACTATGGCTACACCTTC